The 29 T cell receptor beta chains given below trace back to one sample, sequenced in a study of shared clonotypes between healthy human individuals. Measured with immunoSEQ multiplex PCR; TCRdb has only the in-frame clones, and not every one. The sample yields about 1 million clones, about 70% seen once. Source material: memory CD4+ T cells sorted from blood. As to subset: CD45RA-negative fraction. The source of these receptors is a man aged 18 to 29 in good health.

The table lists this clone with many counts. Other DNA sequences in the same sample also yield this CDR3. The chain couples TRBV19 to TRBJ2-2; no firm D call. The CDR3 spans 14 residues. CDR1 and CDR2 from the germline V gene are LNHDA and SQIVND (reference sequence). Trimming took 1 base from V and 1 from J, leaving 4 bases between them. This CDR3 reads CASSIVWNTGELFF. The CDR3 nucleotides read TGTGCCAGTAGTATAGTCTGGAACACCGGGGAGCTGTTTTTT.

This sequence joins TRBV6-1 and TRBJ2-6; D uncertain. The germline V gene has CDR1 MNHNS and CDR2 SASEGT. With 8 bases removed from V and 1 base from J, the gap between germline ends came to 6 bases. The CDR3 covers 13 residues. The chain's CDR3 is CASGLSGANVLTF. CDR3 coding DNA: TGTGCCAGCGGTCTTTCTGGGGCCAACGTCCTGACTTTC.

The chain couples TRBV9 to TRBJ2-2, with 11 nucleotides matching TRBD1. Germline CDR1 and CDR2: SGDLS and YYNGEE. This CDR3 has 17 residues. V lost 4 bases and J lost 4; bases outside the gene matches: 9. This chain's CDR3 is CASSSRTGGVGTGELFF. The DNA for the CDR3 is TGTGCCAGCAGCTCCCGGACAGGGGGCGTGGGCACCGGGGAGCTGTTTTTT.

On this clone itself: Within the sample, other DNA sequences also encode this same CDR3. The CDR3 coding sequence is TGTGCCAGCAGCCCTAGGACTAGCGGGGGCACAGATACGCAGTATTTT. Translating gives CASSPRTSGGTDTQYF. The chain has TRBV7-8 and TRBJ2-3; 12 bases map to TRBD2. The CDR3 covers 16 residues. Germline CDR1 reads SGHVS; CDR2 reads FQNEAQ. Losses at the gene ends were 5 bases for V and 1 base for J; bases not matched to a gene: 4.

V is TRBV7-2 and J is TRBJ2-7; the match to TRBD1 covers 9 bases. J gave up 5 bases and V 5 bases, and 10 bases lay outside the gene matches. CDR3 size: 15 residues. Germline V gene data show CDR1 as SGHTA and CDR2 as FQGNSA. The chain's CDR3 is CASSTSGTGSHEQYF. The CDR3 nucleotides read TGTGCCAGCAGCACATCCGGGACAGGGTCTCACGAGCAGTACTTC. Variable domain in full (rest from reference TRBV7-2 and TRBJ2-7): GAGVSQSPSNKVTEKGKDVELRCDPISGHTALYWYRQSLGQGLEFLIYFQGNSAPDKSGLPSDRFSAERTGGSVSTLTIQRTQQEDSAVYLCASSTSGTGSHEQYFGPGTRLTVT.

Here the CDR3 DNA reads TGTGCCAGCAGCTTGGCGTGGGGCCTGTTGGGTGGCTACACCTTC. Translated, it gives CASSLAWGLLGGYTF. The chain has TRBV5-4 and TRBJ1-2, with D tentatively TRBD1 (5 bases). This CDR3 is 15 amino acids long. Trimming shortened V by 0 bases and J by 7 bases, and 16 bases separated the two germline ends. Germline CDR1 is SGHNT and CDR2 is YYREEE (reference sequence).

CDR3 DNA: TGTGCCAGCAGTCCAACAGGGGAAAATGGCTACACCTTC. The encoded protein is CASSPTGENGYTF. This chain connects TRBV27 to TRBJ1-2, with TRBD1 identical over 7 bases. Looked up from germline, CDR1 is MNHEY and CDR2 is SMNVEV (reference sequence). V was clipped by 5 bases and J by 6 bases; unmatched bases: 6. There are 13 residues in the CDR3.

Details on this clone: The sample holds other DNA sequences that translate to the same CDR3. This sequence joins TRBV27 and TRBJ1-2; D ambiguous. Trimming took off 2 bases at V and 1 base at J, with 5 bases between the two ends. The CDR3 sequence is 13 residues long. Germline V gene lookup returns CDR1 MNHEY and CDR2 SMNVEV (reference sequence). The CDR3 protein is CASSLRGNYGYTF. CDR3 DNA: TGTGCCAGCAGTTTACGGGGTAACTATGGCTACACCTTC.

Details on this clone: Other DNA sequences of this sample code for an identical CDR3. The genes are TRBV30 and TRBJ1-5, with unresolved D. Germline CDR1 and CDR2: GTSNPN and SVGIG (reference sequence). This CDR3 spans 12 amino acids. V was shortened by 3 bases and J by 3 bases, with 6 bases between the two germline ends. The CDR3 DNA follows: TGTGCCTGGAGCCCCCCCAATCAGCCCCAGCATTTT. Protein product: CAWSPPNQPQHF.

The chain recombines TRBV6-1 with TRBJ2-7; TRBD2 aligns across 8 bases. Losses at the gene ends were 6 bases for V and 9 bases for J; bases not matched to a gene: 7. The CDR3 is made up of 12 amino acids. CDR1 is MNHNS and CDR2 is SASEGT in the germline V gene. CDR3 sequence reads: CASSSRTSPQYF. As DNA, the CDR3 is TGTGCCAGCAGCTCCAGGACTAGCCCGCAGTACTTC.

The chain has TRBV4-1 and TRBJ2-5; 7 bases map to TRBD2. The germline V gene encodes CDR1 MGHRA and CDR2 YSYEKL. Trimming removed 0 bases from V and 5 bases from J; junction bases left unmatched: 6. The CDR3 is 15 residues long. The CDR3, as DNA: TGCGCCAGCAGCCAAGAAGGACGGGGGGTGGAGACCCAGTACTTC. Translated, it gives CASSQEGRGVETQYF.

This chain connects TRBV7-2 to TRBJ2-5; D not certain. CDR1 SGHTA and CDR2 FQGNSA come from the germline V gene. Deletions cut 3 bases from V and 1 base from J, with 6 bases between. The CDR3 runs 13 residues. The CDR3 reads CASSFGPQETQYF. CDR3 DNA: TGTGCCAGCAGCTTCGGACCCCAAGAGACCCAGTACTTC.

This clone has just one count. J is TRBJ1-5 and V is TRBV28; D gene uncertain. The CDR3 extends over 13 amino acids. Germline-derived CDR1 and CDR2 are MDHEN and SYDVKM. Trimming took 6 bases from V and 4 from J, leaving 10 bases between them. As DNA, the CDR3 is TGTGCCAGCAGCCCGGATTTAAATCAGCCCCAGCATTTT. Protein: CASSPDLNQPQHF.

This sequence joins TRBV5-5 and TRBJ2-1; D gene uncertain. The CDR3 loop spans 15 amino acids. Trimming pared 4 bases from V and 2 bases from J, leaving 13 bases between. The V gene's germline CDR1 is SGHKS and CDR2 YYEKEE (reference sequence). The CDR3 loop is CASSPPPGPYNEQFF. The CDR3, as DNA: TGTGCCAGCAGCCCACCTCCCGGCCCCTACAATGAGCAGTTCTTC.

This sequence joins TRBV9 and TRBJ2-1; possibly TRBD1 or TRBD2 for D (5 bases each). The V and J ends lost 4 bases and 2 bases respectively, with 16 bases between them. The germline V gene encodes CDR1 SGDLS and CDR2 YYNGEE. The length of the CDR3 is 16 residues. CDR3 bases: TGTGCCAGCAGCTCGCGAGGGGACCAGACCTACAATGAGCAGTTCTTC. This sequence encodes CASSSRGDQTYNEQFF.

The table lists this clone with a few counts. The chain recombines TRBV11-3 with TRBJ2-1; TRBD2 matches at 11 bases. The length of the CDR3 is 19 residues. Germline values: CDR1 SGHNT, CDR2 YENEEA. The J segment lost 3 bases and the V segment lost 5 bases, leaving 15 bases of the junction unmatched. The CDR3 loop reads CASSLSSGSGGAFYNEQFF. In DNA form, the CDR3 reads TGTGCCAGCAGCCTATCTTCGGGTAGCGGGGGGGCCTTCTACAATGAGCAGTTCTTC.

V gene TRBV5-4 combines with J gene TRBJ2-7; 10 positions match TRBD2. Germline lookup yields CDR1 SGHNT and CDR2 YYREEE (reference sequence). The length of the CDR3 is 15 residues. With 0 bases clipped from V and 7 bases from J, the junction kept 7 bases outside the gene matches. The CDR3 nucleotides are TGTGCCAGCAGCTTGGGAGGGACTAGCGTCCGGGAGCAGTACTTC. Amino acid sequence: CASSLGGTSVREQYF.

This chain joins TRBV10-1 and TRBJ1-6, with 11 bases fitting TRBD1. Trimming cost V 5 bases and J 9 bases; bases outside gene matches: 3. CDR1 is WNHNN, CDR2 SYGVQD, per germline (reference sequence). The CDR3 has 14 amino acids. CDR3 sequence: CASSPDRGPSPLHF. The CDR3 nucleotides read TGCGCCAGCAGTCCGGACAGGGGGCCTTCACCCCTCCACTTT.

The J gene is TRBJ2-6, the V gene TRBV5-1; D gene ambiguous. V lost 4 bases, J lost 3 bases, and 14 bases lay in between. The CDR3 totals 16 residues. Germline assignment: CDR1 SGHRS and CDR2 YFSETQ. The CDR3 DNA follows: TGCGCCAGCAGCCCTAATCCTCTCGGTGGGGCCAACGTCCTGACTTTC. This encodes CASSPNPLGGANVLTF.

This chain joins TRBV11-2 and TRBJ1-1; unclear D gene. The germline V and J ends were trimmed by 5 bases and 4 bases, with 14 bases remaining between them. The CDR3 runs 14 residues. Germline assignment: CDR1 SGHAT and CDR2 FQNNGV. As DNA, the CDR3 is TGTGCCAGCAGCCAAATGGGAGGGAGCACTGAAGCTTTCTTT. Amino acid sequence: CASSQMGGSTEAFF.

The rearrangement links TRBV5-1 to TRBJ2-7; a possible D gene is TRBD2 (5 bases). Germline values: CDR1 SGHRS, CDR2 YFSETQ. This CDR3 is built from 13 residues. The V end was cut by 2 bases, the J end by 7 bases, with 13 bases between. The CDR3 region is CASSFLDSTEQYF. Written as DNA, the CDR3 is TGCGCCAGCAGCTTCCTGGACTCGACAGAGCAGTACTTC. Variable domain in full (rest from reference TRBV5-1 and TRBJ2-7): KAGVTQTPRYLIKTRGQQVTLSCSPISGHRSVSWYQQTPGQGLQFLFEYFSETQRNKGNFPGRFSGRQFSNSRSEMNVSTLELGDSALYLCASSFLDSTEQYFGPGTRLTVT.

The chain couples TRBV23-1 to TRBJ2-3; TRBD2 aligns across 8 bases. TRBV23-1 is an ORF, and what it does is uncertain. This CDR3 is 17 amino acids long. The J segment lost 4 bases and the V segment lost 3 bases, leaving 12 bases of the junction unmatched. CDR3 nucleotides: TGCGCCAGCAGTCATCTGGGACTAGTGTCGCCCTCAGATACGCAGTATTTT. This translates into CASSHLGLVSPSDTQYF.

This clone was detected only a few times. The rearrangement joins TRBV10-3 to TRBJ1-1; the match to TRBD1 covers 8 bases. The CDR3 has 14 residues. Germline values: CDR1 ENHRY, CDR2 SYGVKD. Trimming removed 6 bases from V and 0 bases from J; junction bases left unmatched: 3. The CDR3 here is CAISPQGVNTEAFF. In nucleotides, the CDR3 is TGTGCCATCAGCCCACAGGGGGTGAACACTGAAGCTTTCTTT.

The genes are TRBV10-1 and TRBJ1-1; unclear D gene. Trimming stripped 10 bases from V and 2 bases from J, with 11 bases between. Germline CDR1 and CDR2: WNHNN and SYGVQD (reference sequence). This CDR3 region has 12 residues. The CDR3 here is CAIQSGNTEAFF. The CDR3 nucleotides read TGCGCCATACAGAGCGGAAACACTGAAGCTTTCTTT.

This clone has just a few counts. Other DNA sequences of this sample code for an identical CDR3. This chain links TRBV9 with TRBJ2-2; D unresolved. The ends were cut back, 0 bases at V and 3 bases at J, with 6 bases in the middle. Germline V CDR1 and CDR2: SGDLS, YYNGEE. CDR3 length: 14 residues. CDR3 nucleotides: TGTGCCAGCAGCGTAGTACTTGACACCGGGGAGCTGTTTTTT. Translating gives CASSVVLDTGELFF.

This clone was observed once. V usage is TRBV5-4 and J usage is TRBJ1-2; tentatively, D is TRBD1 (5 bases). Deletions cut 4 bases from V and 0 bases from J, with 13 bases between. This CDR3 is 15 amino acids long. Looked up from germline, CDR1 is SGHNT and CDR2 is YYREEE (reference sequence). The CDR3 region is CASSIDGGANYGYTF. Written as DNA, the CDR3 is TGTGCCAGCAGCATTGATGGGGGAGCTAACTATGGCTACACCTTC. The full variable domain, its missing parts supplied by reference TRBV5-4 and TRBJ1-2, is ETGVTQSPTHLIKTRGQQVTLRCSSQSGHNTVSWYQQALGQGPQFIFQYYREEENGRGNFPPRFSGLQFPNYSSELNVNALELDDSALYLCASSIDGGANYGYTFGSGTRLTVV.

The gene calls are TRBV6-5 and TRBJ2-5; D is unresolved. V lost 0 bases and J 4 bases, leaving 9 bases between the germline ends. In germline, CDR1 is MNHEY, CDR2 SVGAGI. The CDR3 is 14 amino acids. The CDR3 sequence: CASSYSGVTETQYF. Here the CDR3 DNA reads TGTGCCAGCAGTTACTCCGGCGTCACAGAGACCCAGTACTTC.

The chain recombines TRBV28 with TRBJ2-7; tentatively, D is TRBD1 (6 bases). Germline CDR1 and CDR2: MDHEN and SYDVKM. The CDR3 totals 14 residues. Trimming took off 1 base at V and 3 bases at J, with 10 bases between the two ends. The CDR3 loop is CASSLSGQYYEQYF. CDR3 nucleotides: TGTGCCAGCAGTTTATCCGGACAGTACTACGAGCAGTACTTC.

V and J are TRBV14 and TRBJ1-3; no reliable D call. V was pared by 0 bases and J by 4 bases, with 4 bases between. The CDR3 runs 13 residues. Germline values: CDR1 SGHDN, CDR2 FVKESK. Here the CDR3 DNA reads TGTGCCAGCAGCCAAGATGCCGGAAACACCATATATTTT. Translated: CASSQDAGNTIYF.